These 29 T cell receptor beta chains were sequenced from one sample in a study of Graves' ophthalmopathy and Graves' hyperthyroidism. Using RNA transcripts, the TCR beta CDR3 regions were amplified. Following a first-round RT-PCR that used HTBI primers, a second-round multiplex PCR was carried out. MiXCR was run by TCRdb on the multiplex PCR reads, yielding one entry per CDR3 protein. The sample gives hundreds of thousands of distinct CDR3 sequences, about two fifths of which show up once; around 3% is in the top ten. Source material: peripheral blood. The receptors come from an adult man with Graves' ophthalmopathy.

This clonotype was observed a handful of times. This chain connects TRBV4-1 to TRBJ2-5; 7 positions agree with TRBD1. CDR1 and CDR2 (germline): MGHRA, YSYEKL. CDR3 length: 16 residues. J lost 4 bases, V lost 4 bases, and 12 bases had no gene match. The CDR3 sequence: CASSPRQGERIETQYF. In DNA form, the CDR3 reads TGCGCCAGCAGCCCGCGACAGGGAGAAAGAATAGAGACCCAGTACTTC.

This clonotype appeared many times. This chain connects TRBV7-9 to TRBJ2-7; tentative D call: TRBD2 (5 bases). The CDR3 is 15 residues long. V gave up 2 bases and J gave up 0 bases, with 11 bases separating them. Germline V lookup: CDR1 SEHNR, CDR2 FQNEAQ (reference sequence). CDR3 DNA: TGTGCCAGCAGCTTAACGGAGGCCGCCTCCTACGAGCAGTACTTC. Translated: CASSLTEAASYEQYF.

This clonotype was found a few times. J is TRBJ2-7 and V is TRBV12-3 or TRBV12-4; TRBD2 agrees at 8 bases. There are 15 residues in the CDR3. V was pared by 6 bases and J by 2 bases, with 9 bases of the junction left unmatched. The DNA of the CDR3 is TGTGCCAGCAGCCGGGTTAGCGGGGTTACCTACGAGCAGTACTTC. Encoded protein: CASSRVSGVTYEQYF.

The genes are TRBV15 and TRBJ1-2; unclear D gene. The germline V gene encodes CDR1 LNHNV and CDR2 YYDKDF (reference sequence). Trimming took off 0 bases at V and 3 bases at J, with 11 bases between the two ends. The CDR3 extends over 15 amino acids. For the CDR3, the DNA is TGTGCCACCAGCAGAGATTCGCCGGATTACTATGGCTACACCTTC. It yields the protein CATSRDSPDYYGYTF.

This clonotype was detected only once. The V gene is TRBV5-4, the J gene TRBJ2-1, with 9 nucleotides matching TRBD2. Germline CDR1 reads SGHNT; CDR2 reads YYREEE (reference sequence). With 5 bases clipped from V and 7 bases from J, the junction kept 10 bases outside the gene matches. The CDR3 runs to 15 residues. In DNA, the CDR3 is TGTGCCAGCAGTCCGAAGGAGAGCGGGGGGAATGAGCAGTTCTTC. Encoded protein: CASSPKESGGNEQFF.

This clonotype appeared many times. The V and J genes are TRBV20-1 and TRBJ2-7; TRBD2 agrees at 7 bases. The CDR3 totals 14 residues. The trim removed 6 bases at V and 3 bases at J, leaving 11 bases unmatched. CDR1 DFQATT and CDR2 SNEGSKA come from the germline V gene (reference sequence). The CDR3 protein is CSAGLVFPRYEQYF. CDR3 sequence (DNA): TGCAGTGCCGGACTAGTGTTCCCACGCTACGAGCAGTACTTC.

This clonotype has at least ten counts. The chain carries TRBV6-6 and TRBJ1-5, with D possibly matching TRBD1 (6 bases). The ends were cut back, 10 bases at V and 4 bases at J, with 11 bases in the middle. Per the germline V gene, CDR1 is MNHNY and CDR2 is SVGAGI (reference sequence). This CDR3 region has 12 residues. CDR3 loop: CAIGGANQPQHF. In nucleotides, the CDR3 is TGTGCCATCGGGGGGGCAAATCAGCCCCAGCATTTT.

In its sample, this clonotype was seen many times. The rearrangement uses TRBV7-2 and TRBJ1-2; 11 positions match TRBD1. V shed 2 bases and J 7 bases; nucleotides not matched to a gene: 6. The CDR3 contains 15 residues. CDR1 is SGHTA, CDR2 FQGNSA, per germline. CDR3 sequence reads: CASSLRPGQGGGYTF. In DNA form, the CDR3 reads TGTGCCAGCAGCTTACGTCCGGGACAGGGGGGTGGCTACACCTTC.

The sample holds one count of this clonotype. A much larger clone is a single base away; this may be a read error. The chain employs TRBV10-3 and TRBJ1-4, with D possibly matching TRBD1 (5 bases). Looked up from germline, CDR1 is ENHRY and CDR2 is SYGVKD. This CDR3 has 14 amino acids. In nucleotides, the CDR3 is TGTGCCAGCAGTTACCAGACAGTACGCGAAAAACTGTTTTTT. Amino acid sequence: CASSYQTVREKLFF.

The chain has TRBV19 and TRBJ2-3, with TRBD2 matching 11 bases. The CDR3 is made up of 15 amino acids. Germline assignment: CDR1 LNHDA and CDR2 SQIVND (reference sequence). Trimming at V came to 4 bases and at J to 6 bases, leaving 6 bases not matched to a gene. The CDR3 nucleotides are TGTGCCAGTAGTACGGGACTAGCGGCCGGGGATACGCAGTATTTT. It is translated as CASSTGLAAGDTQYF.

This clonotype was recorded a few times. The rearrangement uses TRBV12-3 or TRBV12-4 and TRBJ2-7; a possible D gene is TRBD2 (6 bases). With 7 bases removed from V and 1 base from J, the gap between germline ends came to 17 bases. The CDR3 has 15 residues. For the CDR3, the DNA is TGTGCCAGCACCCCCACTGGGGCGGGATCCTACGAGCAGTACTTC. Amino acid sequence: CASTPTGAGSYEQYF.

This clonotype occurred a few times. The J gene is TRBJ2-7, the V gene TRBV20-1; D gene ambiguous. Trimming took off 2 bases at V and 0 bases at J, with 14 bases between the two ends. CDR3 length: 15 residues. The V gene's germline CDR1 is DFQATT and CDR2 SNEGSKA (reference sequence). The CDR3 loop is CSARIPYRSSYEQYF. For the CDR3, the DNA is TGCAGTGCTAGAATCCCTTATCGGAGCTCCTACGAGCAGTACTTC.

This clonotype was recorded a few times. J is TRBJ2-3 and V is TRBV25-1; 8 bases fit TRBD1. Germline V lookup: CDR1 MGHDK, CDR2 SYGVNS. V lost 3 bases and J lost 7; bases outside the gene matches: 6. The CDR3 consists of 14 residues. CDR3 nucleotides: TGTGCCAGCAGTGATACACAGGGGGGTAATACGCAGTATTTT. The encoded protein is CASSDTQGGNTQYF.

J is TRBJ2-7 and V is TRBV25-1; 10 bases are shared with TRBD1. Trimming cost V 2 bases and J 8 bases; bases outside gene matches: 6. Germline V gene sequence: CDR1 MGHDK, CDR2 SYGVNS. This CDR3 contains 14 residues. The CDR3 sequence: CASSEPGQGFKQYF. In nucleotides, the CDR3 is TGTGCCAGCAGTGAACCGGGACAGGGGTTCAAGCAGTACTTC.

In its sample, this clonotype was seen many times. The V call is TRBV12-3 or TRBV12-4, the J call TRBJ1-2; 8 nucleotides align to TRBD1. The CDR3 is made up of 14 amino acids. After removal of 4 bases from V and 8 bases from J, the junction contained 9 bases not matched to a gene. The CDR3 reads CASSYGTGFKGYTF. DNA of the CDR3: TGTGCCAGCAGTTACGGGACAGGCTTTAAAGGCTACACCTTC.

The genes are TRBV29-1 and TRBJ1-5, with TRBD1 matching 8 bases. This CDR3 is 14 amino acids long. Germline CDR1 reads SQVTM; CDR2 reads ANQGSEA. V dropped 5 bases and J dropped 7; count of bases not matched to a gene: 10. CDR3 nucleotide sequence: TGCAGCGTTACTACGGACAGGGTTGGACAGCCCCAGCATTTT. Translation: CSVTTDRVGQPQHF.

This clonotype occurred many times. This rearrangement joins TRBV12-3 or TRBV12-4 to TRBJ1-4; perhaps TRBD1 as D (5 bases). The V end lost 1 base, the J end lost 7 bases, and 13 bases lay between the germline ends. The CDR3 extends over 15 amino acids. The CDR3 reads CASSLGGLVGEKLFF. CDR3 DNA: TGTGCCAGCAGTTTAGGGGGGTTGGTGGGTGAAAAACTGTTTTTT.

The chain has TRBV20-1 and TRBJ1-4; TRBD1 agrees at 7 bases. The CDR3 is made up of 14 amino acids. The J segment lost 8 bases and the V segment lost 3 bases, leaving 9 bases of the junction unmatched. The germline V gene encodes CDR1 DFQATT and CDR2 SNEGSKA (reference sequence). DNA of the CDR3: TGCAGTGCTAGGAAAGGGGGCCGGGAAGAAAAACTGTTTTTT. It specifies CSARKGGREEKLFF.

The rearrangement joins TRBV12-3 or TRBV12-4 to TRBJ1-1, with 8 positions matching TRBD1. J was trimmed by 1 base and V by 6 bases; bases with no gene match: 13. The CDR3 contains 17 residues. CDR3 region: CASRGRQGALENTEAFF. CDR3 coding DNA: TGTGCCAGCAGGGGACGGCAGGGGGCTTTGGAGAACACTGAAGCTTTCTTT.

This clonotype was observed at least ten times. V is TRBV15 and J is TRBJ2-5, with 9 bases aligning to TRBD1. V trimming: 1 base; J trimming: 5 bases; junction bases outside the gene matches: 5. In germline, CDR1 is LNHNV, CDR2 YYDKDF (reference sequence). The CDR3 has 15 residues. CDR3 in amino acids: CATSRGDREYETQYF. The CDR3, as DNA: TGTGCCACCAGCAGAGGGGACAGGGAGTACGAGACCCAGTACTTC. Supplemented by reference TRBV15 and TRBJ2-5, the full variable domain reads DAMVIQNPRYQVTQFGKPVTLSCSQTLNHNVMYWYQQKSSQAPKLLFHYYDKDFNNEADTPDNFQSRRPNTSFCFLDIRSPGLGDTAMYLCATSRGDREYETQYFGPGTRLLVL.

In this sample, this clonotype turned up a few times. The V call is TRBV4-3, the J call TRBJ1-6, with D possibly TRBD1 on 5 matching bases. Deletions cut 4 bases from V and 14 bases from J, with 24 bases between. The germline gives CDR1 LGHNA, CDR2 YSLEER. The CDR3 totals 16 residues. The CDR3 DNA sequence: TGCGCCAGCAGCCTGAGTACAGGACACCCCTCGGGGTCCCTCCACTTT. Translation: CASSLSTGHPSGSLHF.

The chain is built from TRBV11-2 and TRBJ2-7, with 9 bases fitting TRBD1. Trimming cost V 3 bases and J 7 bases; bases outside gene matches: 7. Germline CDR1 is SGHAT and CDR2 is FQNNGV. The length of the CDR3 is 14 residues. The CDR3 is CASSFTGGLGEQYF. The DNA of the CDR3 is TGTGCCAGCAGCTTTACAGGGGGCCTAGGGGAGCAGTACTTC.

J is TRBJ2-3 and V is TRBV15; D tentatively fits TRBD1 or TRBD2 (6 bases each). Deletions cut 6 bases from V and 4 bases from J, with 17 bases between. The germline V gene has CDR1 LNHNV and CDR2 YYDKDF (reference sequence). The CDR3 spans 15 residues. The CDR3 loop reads CATSDLQRGPDTQYF. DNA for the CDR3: TGTGCCACCAGTGATTTGCAACGGGGGCCAGATACGCAGTATTTT.

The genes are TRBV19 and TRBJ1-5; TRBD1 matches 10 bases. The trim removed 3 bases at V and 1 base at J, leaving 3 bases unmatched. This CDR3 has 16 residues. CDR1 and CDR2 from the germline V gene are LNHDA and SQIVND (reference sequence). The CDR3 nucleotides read TGTGCCAGTAGTATCGGGACAGGGGAAAGCAATCAGCCCCAGCATTTT. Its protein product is CASSIGTGESNQPQHF. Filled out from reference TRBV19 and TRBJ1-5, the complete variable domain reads DGGITQSPKYLFRKEGQNVTLSCEQNLNHDAMYWYRQDPGQGLRLIYYSQIVNDFQKGDIAEGYSVSREKKESFPLTVTSAQKNPTAFYLCASSIGTGESNQPQHFGDGTRLSIL.

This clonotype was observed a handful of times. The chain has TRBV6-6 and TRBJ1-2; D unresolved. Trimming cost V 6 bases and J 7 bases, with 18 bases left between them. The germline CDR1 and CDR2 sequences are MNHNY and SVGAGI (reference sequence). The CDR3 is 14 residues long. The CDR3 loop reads CASRKGGEISGYTF. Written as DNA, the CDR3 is TGTGCCAGCAGGAAGGGCGGGGAAATTTCTGGCTACACCTTC.

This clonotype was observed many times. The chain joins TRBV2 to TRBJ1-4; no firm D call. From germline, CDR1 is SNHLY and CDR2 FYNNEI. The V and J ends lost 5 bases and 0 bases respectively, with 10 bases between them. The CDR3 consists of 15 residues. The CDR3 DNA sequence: TGTGCCAGCAGTCCGTCACAGACAACTAATGAAAAACTGTTTTTT. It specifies CASSPSQTTNEKLFF.

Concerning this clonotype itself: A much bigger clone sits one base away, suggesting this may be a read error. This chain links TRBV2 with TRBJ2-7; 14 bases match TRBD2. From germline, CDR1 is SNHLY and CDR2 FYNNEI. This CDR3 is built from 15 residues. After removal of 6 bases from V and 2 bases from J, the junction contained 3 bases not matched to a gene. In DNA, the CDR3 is TGTGCCAGCAGGCGGACTAGCGGGAGGACCTACGAGCAGTACTTC. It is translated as CASRRTSGRTYEQYF.

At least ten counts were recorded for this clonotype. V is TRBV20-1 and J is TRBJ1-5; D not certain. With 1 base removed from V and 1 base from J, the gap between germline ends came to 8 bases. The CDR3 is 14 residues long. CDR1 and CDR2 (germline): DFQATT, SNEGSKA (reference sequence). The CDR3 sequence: CSARVSGSNQPQHF. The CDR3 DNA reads TGCAGTGCTAGAGTGTCGGGGAGCAATCAGCCCCAGCATTTT.

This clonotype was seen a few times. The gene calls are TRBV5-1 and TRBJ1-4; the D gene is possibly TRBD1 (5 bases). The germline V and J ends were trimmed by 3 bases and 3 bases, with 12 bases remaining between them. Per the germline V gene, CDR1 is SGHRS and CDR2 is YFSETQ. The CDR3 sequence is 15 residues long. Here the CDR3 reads CASSSTGEPNEKLFF. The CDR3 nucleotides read TGCGCCAGCAGCTCTACAGGAGAGCCTAATGAAAAACTGTTTTTT.